A single sample gave rise to the 29 T cell receptor beta chains below, sequenced in a study of PD-L1 blockade in urothelial cancer. The time point denotes: peripheral blood 6 weeks after treatment start. The assay was immunoSEQ multiplex PCR, and TCRdb's table has in-frame clones only and misses some. The sample has about 46,000 clones, 70% to 85% seen once. Sequences were derived from PBMCs, sampled around atezolizumab (anti-PD-L1) treatment. The receptors were gathered from a man aged 50-59 years with urothelial cancer.

The chain joins TRBV7-9 to TRBJ2-1; 7 positions agree with TRBD2. Per the germline V gene, CDR1 is SEHNR and CDR2 is FQNEAQ (reference sequence). The V gene end was trimmed by 6 bases and the J gene end by 7 bases; junction bases not matched to a gene: 9. The CDR3 has 14 residues. This CDR3 reads CASRGGWGGNEQFF. DNA for the CDR3: TGTGCCAGCAGAGGTGGGTGGGGGGGGAATGAGCAGTTCTTC.

In this sample, this clone turned up once. The chain employs TRBV19 and TRBJ2-1; 9 bases are shared with TRBD2. The CDR3 is 16 residues long. J lost 6 bases, V lost 6 bases, and 12 bases had no gene match. Germline loops: CDR1 LNHDA, CDR2 SQIVND (reference sequence). CDR3: CASRHTRSGGFNEQFF. CDR3 coding DNA: TGTGCCAGTAGGCATACCCGTAGCGGGGGTTTCAATGAGCAGTTCTTC.

This clone is a singleton in its sample. The chain employs TRBV29-1 and TRBJ2-1; 9 nucleotides line up with TRBD2. Germline V gene sequence: CDR1 SQVTM, CDR2 ANQGSEA. The CDR3 contains 16 residues. Losses at the gene ends were 1 base for V and 2 bases for J; bases not matched to a gene: 6. The CDR3 loop reads CSVEVSGSVTYNEQFF. The CDR3 DNA follows: TGCAGCGTTGAAGTTAGCGGGAGCGTTACCTACAATGAGCAGTTCTTC.

The chain carries TRBV30 and TRBJ1-2; tentative D call: TRBD1 (5 bases). This CDR3 has 14 residues. The V gene's germline CDR1 is GTSNPN and CDR2 SVGIG (reference sequence). Deletions cut 4 bases from V and 7 bases from J, with 19 bases between. The CDR3 is CAWISRQGFGGYTF. Written as DNA, the CDR3 is TGTGCCTGGATATCTAGGCAGGGCTTCGGTGGCTACACCTTC.

This chain joins TRBV6-5 and TRBJ2-6; no clear D. CDR3 size: 14 residues. Germline values: CDR1 MNHEY, CDR2 SVGAGI. Trimming removed 4 bases at V and 3 bases at J, with 7 bases between. CDR3 coding DNA: TGTGCCAGCAGTTTCCAGAATGGGGCCAACGTCCTGACTTTC. Translated, it gives CASSFQNGANVLTF.

This chain connects TRBV19 to TRBJ2-1; 10 nucleotides line up with TRBD2. V shed 3 bases and J 6 bases; nucleotides not matched to a gene: 8. Germline V gene sequence: CDR1 LNHDA, CDR2 SQIVND (reference sequence). This CDR3 has 16 residues. The DNA of the CDR3 is TGTGCCAGTAGTATTGAGTTAGCGGGAGGATTCAATGAGCAGTTCTTC. Translated, it gives CASSIELAGGFNEQFF.

This chain joins TRBV30 and TRBJ2-4; TRBD2 matches at 9 bases. The ends lost 5 bases at V and 0 bases at J; junction bases unmatched: 11. Germline CDR1 is GTSNPN and CDR2 is SVGIG (reference sequence). This CDR3 comprises 17 residues. This CDR3 is CAWLPGLAGLAKNIQYF. Here the CDR3 DNA reads TGTGCCTGGCTCCCCGGGCTAGCGGGACTAGCCAAAAACATTCAGTACTTC.

J is TRBJ1-2 and V is TRBV28, with a possible D match to TRBD1 (6 bases). The CDR3 runs to 15 residues. V dropped 2 bases and J dropped 5 bases, with 15 bases sitting between them. CDR1 and CDR2 (germline): MDHEN, SYDVKM. The CDR3 DNA is TGTGCCAGCAGTTTAATTACAGGGCAGGGGTATGGCTACACCTTC. Its translation: CASSLITGQGYGYTF.

The chain recombines TRBV6-1 with TRBJ2-3, with 8 bases matching TRBD2. This CDR3 region has 14 residues. With V trimmed by 7 bases and J by 6 bases, 9 bases remained unmatched. Germline values: CDR1 MNHNS, CDR2 SASEGT. The CDR3 loop is CASIRTSWGDTQYF. The CDR3, as DNA: TGTGCCAGCATTAGGACTAGCTGGGGCGATACGCAGTATTTT.

The rearrangement uses TRBV5-4 and TRBJ2-3, with 16 bases fitting TRBD2. V gave up 4 bases and J gave up 1 base; unmatched junction bases: 9. CDR1 is SGHNT and CDR2 is YYREEE in the germline V gene (reference sequence). This CDR3 is 19 amino acids long. This CDR3 reads CASSPPGLAGGLGTDTQYF. Written as DNA, the CDR3 is TGTGCCAGCAGCCCTCCGGGACTAGCGGGAGGGTTGGGCACAGATACGCAGTATTTT.

V is TRBV11-2 and J is TRBJ2-7, with a weak D call TRBD1 (6 bases). Deletions cut 4 bases from V and 2 bases from J, with 15 bases between. Germline V lookup: CDR1 SGHAT, CDR2 FQNNGV. The CDR3 length is 15 residues. DNA for the CDR3: TGTGCCAGCAGCTCCTCCGGGACATCGGCCTACGAGCAGTACTTC. This encodes CASSSSGTSAYEQYF.

The rearrangement uses TRBV6-1 and TRBJ1-3; D perhaps matches TRBD1 (5 bases). The CDR3 has 15 amino acids. The germline V gene encodes CDR1 MNHNS and CDR2 SASEGT. The germline V and J ends were trimmed by 1 base and 4 bases, with 11 bases remaining between them. This chain's CDR3 is CASSEDGGRGNTIYF. DNA for the CDR3: TGTGCCAGCAGTGAAGATGGGGGGAGAGGAAACACCATATATTTT.

The chain combines TRBV19 with TRBJ1-1; D call uncertain. CDR1 is LNHDA, CDR2 SQIVND, per germline (reference sequence). The germline V and J ends were trimmed by 1 base and 2 bases, with 5 bases remaining between them. The CDR3 length is 13 residues. The chain's CDR3 is CASSIGYNTEAFF. The CDR3 DNA is TGTGCCAGTAGTATAGGCTATAACACTGAAGCTTTCTTT.

This clone occurred once. Here the CDR3 reads CASSVSPQGHEKLFF. CDR3 DNA sequence: TGTGCCAGCAGCGTATCTCCGCAGGGGCACGAAAAACTGTTTTTT. The V and J genes are TRBV9 and TRBJ1-4, with D perhaps TRBD1 (6 bases). Germline CDR1 is SGDLS and CDR2 is YYNGEE. The length of the CDR3 is 15 residues. V was shortened by 1 base and J by 8 bases, with 15 bases between the two germline ends.

This clone has just one count. The chain has TRBV5-1 and TRBJ2-2; 10 nucleotides align to TRBD1. The junction had 4 bases not matched to a gene; V was cut back by 3 bases and J by 2 bases. Germline-derived CDR1 and CDR2 are SGHRS and YFSETQ. This CDR3 spans 16 amino acids. CDR3 in amino acids: CASSSRTGGNTGELFF. CDR3 in DNA: TGCGCCAGCAGCTCAAGGACAGGGGGTAACACCGGGGAGCTGTTTTTT.

The rearrangement joins TRBV25-1 to TRBJ1-3; the match to TRBD1 covers 9 bases. V dropped 3 bases and J dropped 0; count of bases not matched to a gene: 6. Germline-derived CDR1 and CDR2 are MGHDK and SYGVNS. The CDR3 covers 17 residues. The CDR3 sequence: CASSDWDRAGSGNTIYF. The CDR3 bases are TGTGCCAGCAGTGATTGGGACAGGGCAGGCTCTGGAAACACCATATATTTT.

This chain connects TRBV19 to TRBJ2-7; D unresolved. V lost 3 bases and J 4 bases, leaving 10 bases between the germline ends. This CDR3 is 13 amino acids long. Germline CDR1 reads LNHDA; CDR2 reads SQIVND (reference sequence). CDR3 in amino acids: CASSMVAAYEQYF. In nucleotides, the CDR3 is TGTGCCAGTAGTATGGTGGCAGCGTACGAGCAGTACTTC.

The gene calls are TRBV4-3 and TRBJ2-3; D is perhaps TRBD2 (5 bases). Germline lookup yields CDR1 LGHNA and CDR2 YSLEER. Trimming removed 1 base from V and 5 bases from J, with 10 bases in between. The CDR3 covers 14 residues. The DNA of the CDR3 is TGCGCCAGCAGCCAAGGGGAGTTTGTAGATACGCAGTATTTT. Protein: CASSQGEFVDTQYF.

This chain joins TRBV2 and TRBJ1-2, with D perhaps matching TRBD1 (6 bases). Germline CDR1 SNHLY, CDR2 FYNNEI. Deletions cut 4 bases from V and 2 bases from J, with 11 bases between. The CDR3 runs 14 residues. CDR3 in DNA: TGTGCCAGCAGTGTAACAGGGCAGAACTATGGCTACACCTTC. This codes for CASSVTGQNYGYTF.

The chain has TRBV19 and TRBJ2-5; TRBD1 might be the D (5 bases). This CDR3 contains 13 residues. The V gene's germline CDR1 is LNHDA and CDR2 SQIVND (reference sequence). The ends were cut back, 2 bases at V and 5 bases at J, with 9 bases in the middle. CDR3 nucleotides: TGTGCCAGTAGTATAACAGGCGTGGAGACCCAGTACTTC. Its translation is CASSITGVETQYF. Full variable domain (outside the CDR3, taken from reference TRBV19 and TRBJ2-5): DGGITQSPKYLFRKEGQNVTLSCEQNLNHDAMYWYRQDPGQGLRLIYYSQIVNDFQKGDIAEGYSVSREKKESFPLTVTSAQKNPTAFYLCASSITGVETQYFGPGTRLLVL.

The V gene is TRBV7-9, the J gene TRBJ2-7, with unresolved D. Germline CDR1 is SEHNR and CDR2 is FQNEAQ (reference sequence). V lost 4 bases to trimming and J lost 3 bases, with 16 bases between them. This CDR3 spans 15 amino acids. CDR3 amino acids: CASSSAQAINYEQYF. The CDR3 DNA is TGTGCCAGCAGCTCGGCCCAGGCAATAAACTACGAGCAGTACTTC.

The chain has TRBV5-1 and TRBJ1-3; 8 nucleotides line up with TRBD1. The CDR3 has 16 amino acids. V shed 4 bases, J shed 0 bases, and the junction held 6 bases outside the gene matches. Germline loops: CDR1 SGHRS, CDR2 YFSETQ. CDR3 sequence (DNA): TGCGCCAGCAGCCCTACAGGGGGGATCTCTGGAAACACCATATATTTT. Amino acid sequence: CASSPTGGISGNTIYF. The variable domain in full, completed from reference TRBV5-1 and TRBJ1-3, reads KAGVTQTPRYLIKTRGQQVTLSCSPISGHRSVSWYQQTPGQGLQFLFEYFSETQRNKGNFPGRFSGRQFSNSRSEMNVSTLELGDSALYLCASSPTGGISGNTIYFGEGSWLTVV.

The rearrangement links TRBV4-3 to TRBJ2-5; 9 nucleotides align to TRBD1. In germline, CDR1 is LGHNA, CDR2 YSLEER. V lost 1 base and J lost 5; bases outside the gene matches: 5. The CDR3 runs to 15 residues. CDR3: CASSQGTGDGETQYF. In DNA, the CDR3 is TGCGCCAGCAGCCAAGGGACAGGGGATGGGGAGACCCAGTACTTC.

The J gene is TRBJ2-1, the V gene TRBV7-7, with no clear D. V was shortened by 4 bases and J by 6 bases, with 4 bases between the two germline ends. Germline CDR1 SSHAT, CDR2 FNYEAQ (reference sequence). This CDR3 spans 11 amino acids. CDR3 residues: CASSSGNEQFF. The CDR3 nucleotides are TGTGCCAGCAGCTCGGGCAATGAGCAGTTCTTC.

The chain has TRBV6-5 and TRBJ2-4, with TRBD1 identical over 7 bases. Trimming removed 5 bases from V and 11 bases from J; junction bases left unmatched: 9. CDR1 MNHEY and CDR2 SVGAGI come from the germline V gene. The CDR3 contains 13 residues. The CDR3 region has the DNA TGTGCCAGCAGTAGAAACCGGGACAGATTTCAGTACTTC. It is translated as CASSRNRDRFQYF.

This clone was counted once. The chain has TRBV19 and TRBJ2-5, with no clear D. This CDR3 is 15 amino acids long. Germline CDR1 reads LNHDA; CDR2 reads SQIVND (reference sequence). V was shortened by 6 bases and J by 5 bases, with 19 bases between the two germline ends. Written as DNA, the CDR3 is TGTGCCAGTAGCCCCCGTGTTAGCCCACACGAGACCCAGTACTTC. The encoded protein is CASSPRVSPHETQYF.

The gene calls are TRBV18 and TRBJ2-7, with 7 bases that match TRBD2. V gave up 0 bases and J gave up 3 bases; unmatched junction bases: 5. The CDR3 totals 15 residues. CDR1 is KGHSH and CDR2 is LQKENI in the germline V gene. CDR3 coding DNA: TGTGCCAGCTCACCACCGGCGGGAGTAGTCTACGAGCAGTACTTC. The encoded protein is CASSPPAGVVYEQYF.

The chain joins TRBV5-1 to TRBJ2-7; D is ambiguous. The CDR3 spans 15 residues. Germline V gene data show CDR1 as SGHRS and CDR2 as YFSETQ. V dropped 5 bases and J dropped 0 bases, with 15 bases sitting between them. CDR3 in DNA: TGCGCCAGCAGGGTTAGCACTTTAAGCTCCTACGAGCAGTACTTC. Translating it yields CASRVSTLSSYEQYF.

V gene TRBV14 combines with J gene TRBJ2-4; D may be TRBD1 (5 bases). There are 17 residues in the CDR3. Trimming took off 0 bases at V and 2 bases at J, with 14 bases between the two ends. From germline, CDR1 is SGHDN and CDR2 FVKESK. The DNA of the CDR3 is TGTGCCAGCAGCCAAGATTGGGGTCCAGGGTCCAAAAACATTCAGTACTTC. Encoded protein: CASSQDWGPGSKNIQYF.